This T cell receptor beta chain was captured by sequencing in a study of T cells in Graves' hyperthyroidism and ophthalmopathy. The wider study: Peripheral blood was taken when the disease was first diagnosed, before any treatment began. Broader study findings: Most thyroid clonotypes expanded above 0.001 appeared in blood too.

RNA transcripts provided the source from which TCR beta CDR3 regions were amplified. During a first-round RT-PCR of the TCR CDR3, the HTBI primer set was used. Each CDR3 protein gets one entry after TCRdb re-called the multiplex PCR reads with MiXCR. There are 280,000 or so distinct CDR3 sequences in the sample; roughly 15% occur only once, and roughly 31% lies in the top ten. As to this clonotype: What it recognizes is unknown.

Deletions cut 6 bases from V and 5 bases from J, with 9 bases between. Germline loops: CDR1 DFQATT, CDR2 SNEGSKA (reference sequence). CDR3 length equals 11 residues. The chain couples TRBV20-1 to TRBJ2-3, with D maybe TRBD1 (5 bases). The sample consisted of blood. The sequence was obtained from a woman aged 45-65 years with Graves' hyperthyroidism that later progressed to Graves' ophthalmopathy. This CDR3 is CSALRGDTQYF. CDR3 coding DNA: TGCAGTGCGTTAAGGGGAGATACGCAGTATTTT.